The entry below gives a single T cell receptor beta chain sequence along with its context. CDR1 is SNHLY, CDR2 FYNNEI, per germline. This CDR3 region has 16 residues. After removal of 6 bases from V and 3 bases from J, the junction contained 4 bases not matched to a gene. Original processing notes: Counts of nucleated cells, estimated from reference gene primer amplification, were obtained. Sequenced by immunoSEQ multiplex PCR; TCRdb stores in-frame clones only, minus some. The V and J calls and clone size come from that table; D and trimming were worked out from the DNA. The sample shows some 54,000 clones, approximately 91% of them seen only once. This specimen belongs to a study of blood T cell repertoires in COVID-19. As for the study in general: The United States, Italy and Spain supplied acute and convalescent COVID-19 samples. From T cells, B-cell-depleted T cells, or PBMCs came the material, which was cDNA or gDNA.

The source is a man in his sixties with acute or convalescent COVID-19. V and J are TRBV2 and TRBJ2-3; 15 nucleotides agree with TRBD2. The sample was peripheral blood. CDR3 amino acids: CASSPGLAGGTDTQYF. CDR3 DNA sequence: TGTGCCAGCAGCCCTGGACTAGCGGGAGGGACAGATACGCAGTATTTT.